This T cell receptor (beta chain) is from a study of cytomegalovirus exposure and HLA in healthy donors. The wider study: The roughly 700 first-cohort repertoires shared a platform with the 120 validation repertoires, as reported in a later analysis. General study results and limits: Subsequent analysis of the 120 or so validation repertoires found a tendency for first-cohort TCR clusters to co-occur. Among the CMV-associated chains, three were confirmed in vitro as specific for CMV antigens. Accounts indicate the classifier identified cytomegalovirus status with strong specificity and sensitivity.

CDR1 and CDR2 (germline): SGHNT, YENEEA. The length of the CDR3 is 15 residues. Trimming took 1 base from V and 3 from J; bases not matched to a gene: 6. Here immunoSEQ multiplex PCR was the method, and the copy in TCRdb shows in-frame clones only, minus some. Here the sample spans roughly 250,000 clones, approximately 86% being singletons. This clone has just a few counts. Its antigen is unknown. The receptor was isolated from a woman aged 30 to 39 in good health and CMV-seropositive. J is TRBJ2-7 and V is TRBV11-3; 7 bases agree with TRBD2. Specimen: PBMCs. In nucleotides, the CDR3 is TGTGCCAGCAGCTTAGGCGGGGGAGTAGTCTACGAGCAGTACTTC. As protein: CASSLGGGVVYEQYF.